This is a list of T cell receptor beta chains from one sample in a study of shared T cell receptors in the human thymus. Clones were sequenced by immunoSEQ multiplex PCR, and TCRdb holds only the in-frame ones, with some missing. This sample has hundreds of thousands of clones; approximately 89% occur once, and the top ten carry more than 0.009%. This same sample was also part of a study on human thymus T cells.

The sample taken for sequencing was thymocytes. Receptor source: a boy younger than two with a congenital heart defect. Each CDR3 is given without its conserved first and last residue.

v_call: TRBV19; j_call: TRBJ2-7; cdr3_aa: ATSPRLAGEKQY
v_call: TRBV7-9; j_call: TRBJ1-5; cdr3_aa: ASSEPNQPQH
v_call: TRBV5-1; j_call: TRBJ2-5; cdr3_aa: ASSLNGQGPTMETQY
v_call: TRBV10-3; j_call: TRBJ1-2; cdr3_aa: AISEPVREGYT
v_call: TRBV7-2; j_call: TRBJ2-7; cdr3_aa: ASSLYGTPYEQY
v_call: TRBV10-3; j_call: TRBJ2-2; cdr3_aa: AISERGGLAGPNTGELF
v_call: TRBV9; j_call: TRBJ2-5; cdr3_aa: ASSVGESETQY
v_call: TRBV19; j_call: TRBJ2-7; cdr3_aa: ASSIGRGREGPLYEQY
v_call: TRBV28; j_call: TRBJ2-1; cdr3_aa: ASNPRRGRVWNEQF
v_call: TRBV28; j_call: TRBJ1-5; cdr3_aa: ASSLKDRGNQPQH
v_call: TRBV28; j_call: TRBJ2-5; cdr3_aa: APREGKETQY